The T cell receptor beta chain described here comes from a study of CD8+ T cells in alopecia areata. The study's findings and limits: Normal skin contains resident alphabeta T cells, and these are also sequenced in scalp samples. Scalp clonality and expanded CD8+ clones among the top 100 were significantly decreased by tofacitinib.

Following RNA extraction, reverse transcription yielded cDNA that acted as the sequencing template. Clones were sequenced by immunoSEQ multiplex PCR, and TCRdb holds only the in-frame ones, with some missing. The sample lists 95,000 to 150,000 clones, around 56% occurring once. Concerning this clone itself: Antigen unknown.

Sample treatment: oral pan-JAK inhibitor, 5-10 mg twice daily. The TCR comes from a human donor with alopecia areata. Here the sequenced sample was CD4+ T cells sorted from blood, taken at week 4, from a patient treated with tofacitinib.

The CDR3 here is CASSVAWAGEQYF. The CDR3 coding sequence is TGTGCCAGCAGTGTGGCTTGGGCAGGCGAGCAGTACTTC. The chain joins TRBV2 to TRBJ2-7; no definite D call. Germline V gene data show CDR1 as SNHLY and CDR2 as FYNNEI. The CDR3 loop spans 13 amino acids. V was pared by 4 bases and J by 6 bases, with 13 bases between.